This T cell receptor beta chain comes out of a study of blood T cells in healthy people across ages. PCR was performed a second time for about 7 to 11 cycles using a sample-barcoded 5' primer and a J-beta primer mix. TCRdb redid the calling of the 5' RACE reads with MiXCR, one entry per CDR3 protein. This sample has about a million distinct CDR3 sequences; around 46% occur once, and the top ten carry 10% to 15%. The CDR3 covers 13 residues. Germline-derived CDR1 and CDR2 are SEHNR and FQNEAQ (reference sequence). V was clipped by 7 bases and J by 5 bases, with 14 bases between them. Specimen: blood. This TCR came from a man in his thirties or forties in good health. The rearrangement links TRBV7-9 to TRBJ1-2, with D possibly matching TRBD1 (6 bases). The DNA for the CDR3 is TGTGCCAGCAAGGGGGGGCGGTTATATGGCTACACCTTC. This translates into CASKGGRLYGYTF.